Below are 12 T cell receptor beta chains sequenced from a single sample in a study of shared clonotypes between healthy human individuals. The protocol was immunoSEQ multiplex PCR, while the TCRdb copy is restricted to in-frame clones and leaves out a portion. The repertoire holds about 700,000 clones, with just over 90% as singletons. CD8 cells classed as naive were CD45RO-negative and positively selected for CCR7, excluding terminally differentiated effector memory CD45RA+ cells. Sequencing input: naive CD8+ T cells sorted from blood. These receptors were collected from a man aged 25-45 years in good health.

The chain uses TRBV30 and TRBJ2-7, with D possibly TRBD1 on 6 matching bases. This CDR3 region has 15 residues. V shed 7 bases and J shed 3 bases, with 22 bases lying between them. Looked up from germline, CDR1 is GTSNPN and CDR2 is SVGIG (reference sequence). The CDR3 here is CASGPGVGGFYEQYF. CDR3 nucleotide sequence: TGTGCCTCCGGACCCGGGGTAGGGGGATTCTACGAGCAGTACTTC.

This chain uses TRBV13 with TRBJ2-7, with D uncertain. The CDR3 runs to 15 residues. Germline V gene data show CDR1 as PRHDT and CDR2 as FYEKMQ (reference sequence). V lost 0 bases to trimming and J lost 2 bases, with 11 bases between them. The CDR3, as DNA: TGTGCCAGCAGCTTAGGTAGTAGGGCCCCCTACGAGCAGTACTTC. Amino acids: CASSLGSRAPYEQYF.

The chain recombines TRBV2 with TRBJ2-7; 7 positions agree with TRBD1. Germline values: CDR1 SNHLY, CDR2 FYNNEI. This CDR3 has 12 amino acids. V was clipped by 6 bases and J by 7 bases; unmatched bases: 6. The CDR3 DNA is TGTGCCAGCAGGAACAGGGGTCAAGAGCAGTACTTC. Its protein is CASRNRGQEQYF.

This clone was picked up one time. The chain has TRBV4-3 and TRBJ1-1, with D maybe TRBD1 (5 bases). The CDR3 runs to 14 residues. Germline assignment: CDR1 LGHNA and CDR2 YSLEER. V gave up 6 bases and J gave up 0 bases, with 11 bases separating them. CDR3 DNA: TGCGCCAGCAGGGGGGGGTCAGTGAACACTGAAGCTTTCTTT. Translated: CASRGGSVNTEAFF.

Here the CDR3 reads CASSGQDIEQYF. In DNA form, the CDR3 reads TGTGCCAGCAGTGGCCAGGATATCGAGCAGTACTTC. The V and J genes are TRBV6-1 and TRBJ2-7; D uncertain. The V and J ends lost 4 bases and 6 bases respectively, with 10 bases between them. CDR1 is MNHNS, CDR2 SASEGT, per germline. The CDR3 runs 12 residues.

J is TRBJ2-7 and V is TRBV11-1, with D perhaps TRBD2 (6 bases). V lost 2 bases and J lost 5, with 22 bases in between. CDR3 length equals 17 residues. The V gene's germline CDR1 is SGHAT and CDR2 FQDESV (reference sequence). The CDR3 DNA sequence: TGTGCCAGCAGCTTAACACTAGTAGTGGAGGGTAAGGACGAGCAGTACTTC. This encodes CASSLTLVVEGKDEQYF.

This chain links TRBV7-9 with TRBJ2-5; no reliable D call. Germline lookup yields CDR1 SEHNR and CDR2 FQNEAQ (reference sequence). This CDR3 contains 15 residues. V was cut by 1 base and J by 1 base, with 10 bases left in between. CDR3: CASSLVLLSQETQYF. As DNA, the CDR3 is TGTGCCAGCAGCTTAGTCCTCTTGTCCCAAGAGACCCAGTACTTC.

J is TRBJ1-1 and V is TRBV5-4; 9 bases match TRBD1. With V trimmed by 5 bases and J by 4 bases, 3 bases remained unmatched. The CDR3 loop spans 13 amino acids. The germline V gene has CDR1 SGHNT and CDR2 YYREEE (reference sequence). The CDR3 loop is CASRGQGSTEAFF. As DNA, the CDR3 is TGTGCCAGCAGAGGACAGGGGAGCACTGAAGCTTTCTTT.

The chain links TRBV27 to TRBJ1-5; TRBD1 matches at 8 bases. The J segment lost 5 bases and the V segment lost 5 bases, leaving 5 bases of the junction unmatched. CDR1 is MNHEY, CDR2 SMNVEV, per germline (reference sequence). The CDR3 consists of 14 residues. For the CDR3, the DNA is TGTGCCAGCAGTCCCGGGACAGGTTATCAGCCCCAGCATTTT. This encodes CASSPGTGYQPQHF.

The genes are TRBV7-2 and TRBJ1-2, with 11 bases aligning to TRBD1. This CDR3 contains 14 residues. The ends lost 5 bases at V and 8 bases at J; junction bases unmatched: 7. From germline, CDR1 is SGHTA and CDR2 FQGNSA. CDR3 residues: CASSPRDRGGGYTF. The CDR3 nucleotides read TGTGCCAGCAGCCCCCGGGACAGGGGGGGAGGCTACACCTTC. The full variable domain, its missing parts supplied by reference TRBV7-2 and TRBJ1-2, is GAGVSQSPSNKVTEKGKDVELRCDPISGHTALYWYRQSLGQGLEFLIYFQGNSAPDKSGLPSDRFSAERTGGSVSTLTIQRTQQEDSAVYLCASSPRDRGGGYTFGSGTRLTVV.

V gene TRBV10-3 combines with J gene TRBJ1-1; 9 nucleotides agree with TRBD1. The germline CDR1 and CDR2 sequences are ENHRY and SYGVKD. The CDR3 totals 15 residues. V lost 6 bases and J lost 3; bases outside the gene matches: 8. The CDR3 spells CAISPSTGGYTEAFF. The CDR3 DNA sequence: TGTGCCATCAGCCCTTCGACAGGGGGTTACACTGAAGCTTTCTTT.

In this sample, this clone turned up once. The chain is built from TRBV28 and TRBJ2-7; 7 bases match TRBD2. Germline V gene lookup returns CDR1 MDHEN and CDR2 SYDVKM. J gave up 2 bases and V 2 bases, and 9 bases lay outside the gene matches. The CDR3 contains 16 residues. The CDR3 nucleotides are TGTGCCAGCAGTTTAGCCTTGGGGGGGGATCCCTACGAGCAGTACTTC. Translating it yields CASSLALGGDPYEQYF. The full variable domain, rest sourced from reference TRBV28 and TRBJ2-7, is DVKVTQSSRYLVKRTGEKVFLECVQDMDHENMFWYRQDPGLGLRLIYFSYDVKMKEKGDIPEGYSVSREKKERFSLILESASTNQTSMYLCASSLALGGDPYEQYFGPGTRLTVT.